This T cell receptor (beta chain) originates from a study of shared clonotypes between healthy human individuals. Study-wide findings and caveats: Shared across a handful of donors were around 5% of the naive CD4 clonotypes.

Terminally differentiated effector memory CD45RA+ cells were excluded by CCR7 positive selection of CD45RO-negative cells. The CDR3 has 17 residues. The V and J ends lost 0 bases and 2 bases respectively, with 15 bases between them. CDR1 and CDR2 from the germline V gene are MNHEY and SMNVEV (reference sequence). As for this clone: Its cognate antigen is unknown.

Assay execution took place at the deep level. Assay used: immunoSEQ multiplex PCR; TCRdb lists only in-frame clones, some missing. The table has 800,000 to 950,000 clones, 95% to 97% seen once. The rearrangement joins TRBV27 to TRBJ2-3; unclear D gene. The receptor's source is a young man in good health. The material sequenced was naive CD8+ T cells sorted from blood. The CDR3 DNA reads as TGTGCCAGCAGTTTATCCGTCCCCGGCCCTAACACAGATACGCAGTATTTT. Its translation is CASSLSVPGPNTDTQYF.